This T cell receptor beta chain was retrieved from a study of shared clonotypes between healthy human individuals. Study-level background: The people who gave samples were a couple of women and a few men aged 18 to 49.

Trimming stripped 3 bases from V and 8 bases from J, with 15 bases between. In germline, CDR1 is SGDLS, CDR2 YYNGEE. The CDR3 is 14 residues long. The deep-level immunoSEQ assay was used. Investigators spread the genomic DNA of each subset evenly over several immunoSEQ plates. TCRdb's copy holds only in-frame clones and misses some; the assay was immunoSEQ multiplex PCR. Among 650,000 to 800,000 clones listed, approximately 77% were seen once. The sequenced material came from memory CD4+ T cells sorted from blood. Sample subset: CD45RA-negative fraction. The sequence was collected from a woman aged 30 to 39 in good health. The rearrangement uses TRBV9 and TRBJ2-1, with a tentative D call TRBD1 (6 bases). The CDR3 region has the DNA TGTGCCAGCAGCGCGTCACAGGGTAGGGATGAGCAGTTCTTC. Translating it yields CASSASQGRDEQFF. Full variable domain (outside the CDR3, taken from reference TRBV9 and TRBJ2-1): DSGVTQTPKHLITATGQRVTLRCSPRSGDLSVYWYQQSLDQGLQFLIQYYNGEERAKGNILERFSAQQFPDLHSELNLSSLELGDSALYFCASSASQGRDEQFFGPGTRLTVL.